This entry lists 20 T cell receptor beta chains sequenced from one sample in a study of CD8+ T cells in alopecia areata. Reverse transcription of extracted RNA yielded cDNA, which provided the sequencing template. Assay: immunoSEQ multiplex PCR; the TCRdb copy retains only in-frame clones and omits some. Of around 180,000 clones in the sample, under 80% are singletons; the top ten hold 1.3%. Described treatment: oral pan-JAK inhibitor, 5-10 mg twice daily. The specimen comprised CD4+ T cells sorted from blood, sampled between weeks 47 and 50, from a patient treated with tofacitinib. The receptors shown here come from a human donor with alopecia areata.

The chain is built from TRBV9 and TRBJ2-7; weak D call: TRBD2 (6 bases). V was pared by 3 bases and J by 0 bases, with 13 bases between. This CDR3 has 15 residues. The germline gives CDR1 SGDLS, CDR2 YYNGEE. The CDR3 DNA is TGTGCCAGCAGCGAGGAGGGACGGAGCTCCTACGAGCAGTACTTC. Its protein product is CASSEEGRSSYEQYF.

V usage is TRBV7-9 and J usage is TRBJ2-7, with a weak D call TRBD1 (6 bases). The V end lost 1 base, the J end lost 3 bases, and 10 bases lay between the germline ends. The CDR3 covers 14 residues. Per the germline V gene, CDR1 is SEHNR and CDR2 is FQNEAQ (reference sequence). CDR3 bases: TGTGCCAGCAGCTTAGACTGGACAGTCTACGAGCAGTACTTC. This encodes CASSLDWTVYEQYF.

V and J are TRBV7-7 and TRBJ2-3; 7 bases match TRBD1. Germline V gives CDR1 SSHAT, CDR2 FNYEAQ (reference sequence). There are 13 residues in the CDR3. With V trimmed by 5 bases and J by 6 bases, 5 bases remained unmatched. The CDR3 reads CASSRDSIDTQYF. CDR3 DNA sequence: TGTGCCAGCAGCCGGGACAGCATCGATACGCAGTATTTT.

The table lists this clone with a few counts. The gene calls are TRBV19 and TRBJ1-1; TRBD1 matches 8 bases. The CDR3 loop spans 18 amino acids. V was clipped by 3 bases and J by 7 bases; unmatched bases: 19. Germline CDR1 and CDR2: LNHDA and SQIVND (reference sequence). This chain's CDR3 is CASSIYRDRSLTTGEAFF. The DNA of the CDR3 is TGTGCCAGTAGTATCTACCGGGACAGGTCCCTCACAACGGGTGAAGCTTTCTTT.

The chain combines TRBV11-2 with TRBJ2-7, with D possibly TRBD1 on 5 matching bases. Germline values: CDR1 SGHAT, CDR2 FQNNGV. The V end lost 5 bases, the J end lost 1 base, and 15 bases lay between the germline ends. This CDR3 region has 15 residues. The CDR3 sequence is CASSTPGFYSYEQYF. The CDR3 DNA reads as TGTGCCAGCAGCACCCCAGGGTTTTATTCCTACGAGCAGTACTTC. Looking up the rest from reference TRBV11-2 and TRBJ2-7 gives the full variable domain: EAGVAQSPRYKIIEKRQSVAFWCNPISGHATLYWYQQILGQGPKLLIQFQNNGVVDDSQLPKDRFSAERLKGVDSTLKIQPAKLEDSAVYLCASSTPGFYSYEQYFGPGTRLTVT.

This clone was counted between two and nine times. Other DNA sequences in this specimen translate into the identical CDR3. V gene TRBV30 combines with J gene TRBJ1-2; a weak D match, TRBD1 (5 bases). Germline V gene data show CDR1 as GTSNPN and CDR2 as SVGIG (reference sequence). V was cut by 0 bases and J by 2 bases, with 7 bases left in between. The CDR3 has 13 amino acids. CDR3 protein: CAWSVQVNYGYTF. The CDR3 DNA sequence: TGTGCCTGGAGTGTACAGGTGAACTATGGCTACACCTTC.

CDR3 coding DNA: TGTGCCATCAGTGAAGGAAGTTTGGCTTTCTTT. Translating gives CAISEGSLAFF. The chain uses TRBV10-3 and TRBJ1-1, with D uncertain. The germline V gene encodes CDR1 ENHRY and CDR2 SYGVKD. V dropped 3 bases and J dropped 11 bases, with 10 bases sitting between them. The CDR3 is made up of 11 amino acids.

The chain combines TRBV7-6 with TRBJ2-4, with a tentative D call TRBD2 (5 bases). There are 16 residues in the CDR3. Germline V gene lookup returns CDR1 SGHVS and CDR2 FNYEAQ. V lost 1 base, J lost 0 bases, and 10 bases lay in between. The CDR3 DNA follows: TGTGCCAGCAGCTTAGAACGTGCGGGAGCCAAAAACATTCAGTACTTC. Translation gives CASSLERAGAKNIQYF.

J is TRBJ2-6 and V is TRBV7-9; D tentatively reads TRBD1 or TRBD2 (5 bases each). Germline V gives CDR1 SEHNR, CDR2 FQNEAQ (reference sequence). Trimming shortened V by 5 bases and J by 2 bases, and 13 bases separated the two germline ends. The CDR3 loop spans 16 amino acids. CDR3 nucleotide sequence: TGTGCCAGCAGCCGAGGGACGGACACTGGGGCCAACGTCCTGACTTTC. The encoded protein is CASSRGTDTGANVLTF.

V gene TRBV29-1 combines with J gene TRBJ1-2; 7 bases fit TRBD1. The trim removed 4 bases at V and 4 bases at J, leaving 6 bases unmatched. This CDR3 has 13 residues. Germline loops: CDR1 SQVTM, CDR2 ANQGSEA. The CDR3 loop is CSVAPPGGYGYTF. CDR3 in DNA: TGCAGCGTTGCCCCACCAGGGGGCTATGGCTACACCTTC.

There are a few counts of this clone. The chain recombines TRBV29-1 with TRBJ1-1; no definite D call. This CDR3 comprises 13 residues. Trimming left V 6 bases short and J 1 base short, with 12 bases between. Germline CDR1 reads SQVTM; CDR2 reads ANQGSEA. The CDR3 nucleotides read TGCAGCGTAAAAAACACACCGAACACTGAAGCTTTCTTT. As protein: CSVKNTPNTEAFF.

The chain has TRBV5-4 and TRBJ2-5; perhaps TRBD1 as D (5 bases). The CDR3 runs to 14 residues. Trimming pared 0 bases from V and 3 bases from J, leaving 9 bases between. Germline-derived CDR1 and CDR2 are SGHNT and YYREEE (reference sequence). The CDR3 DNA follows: TGTGCCAGCAGCTTGGTTGGCAGGGAAGAGACCCAGTACTTC. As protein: CASSLVGREETQYF. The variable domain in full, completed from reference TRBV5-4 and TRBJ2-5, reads ETGVTQSPTHLIKTRGQQVTLRCSSQSGHNTVSWYQQALGQGPQFIFQYYREEENGRGNFPPRFSGLQFPNYSSELNVNALELDDSALYLCASSLVGREETQYFGPGTRLLVL.

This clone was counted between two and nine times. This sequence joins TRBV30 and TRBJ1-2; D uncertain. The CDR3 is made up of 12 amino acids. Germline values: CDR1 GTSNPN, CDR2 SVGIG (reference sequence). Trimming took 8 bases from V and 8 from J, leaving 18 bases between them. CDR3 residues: CAGALGNFGYTF. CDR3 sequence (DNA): TGTGCCGGCGCTCTAGGGAACTTCGGCTACACCTTC.

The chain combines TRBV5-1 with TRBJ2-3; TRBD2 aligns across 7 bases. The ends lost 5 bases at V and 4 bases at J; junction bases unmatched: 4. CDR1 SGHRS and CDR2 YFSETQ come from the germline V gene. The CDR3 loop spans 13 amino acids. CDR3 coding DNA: TGCGCCAGCAGGCGGGGAGGGGCAGATACGCAGTATTTT. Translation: CASRRGGADTQYF. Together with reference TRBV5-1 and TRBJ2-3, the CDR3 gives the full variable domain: KAGVTQTPRYLIKTRGQQVTLSCSPISGHRSVSWYQQTPGQGLQFLFEYFSETQRNKGNFPGRFSGRQFSNSRSEMNVSTLELGDSALYLCASRRGGADTQYFGPGTRLTVL.

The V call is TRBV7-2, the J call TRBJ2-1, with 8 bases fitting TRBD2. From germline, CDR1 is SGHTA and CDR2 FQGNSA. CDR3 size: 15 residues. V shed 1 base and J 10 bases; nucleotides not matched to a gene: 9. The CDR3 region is CASSLDLGGAIEQFF. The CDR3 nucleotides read TGTGCCAGCAGCTTAGATCTCGGGGGGGCAATCGAGCAGTTCTTC.

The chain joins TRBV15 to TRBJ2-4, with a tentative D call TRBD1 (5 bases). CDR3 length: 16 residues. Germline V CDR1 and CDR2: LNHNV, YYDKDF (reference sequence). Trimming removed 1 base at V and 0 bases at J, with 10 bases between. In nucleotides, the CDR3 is TGTGCCACCAGCAGAGGGTTAGGGGTAGCCAAAAACATTCAGTACTTC. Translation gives CATSRGLGVAKNIQYF.

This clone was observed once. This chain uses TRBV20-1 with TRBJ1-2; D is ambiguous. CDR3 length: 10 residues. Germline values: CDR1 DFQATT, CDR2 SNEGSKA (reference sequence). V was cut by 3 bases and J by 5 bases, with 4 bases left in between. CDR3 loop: CSAREYGYTF. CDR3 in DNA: TGCAGTGCTAGGGAGTATGGCTACACCTTC.

The CDR3 coding sequence is TGCAGCGTGAGGGGACAACTTTATGGCTACACCTTC. Residues: CSVRGQLYGYTF. The V and J genes are TRBV29-1 and TRBJ1-2; D may be TRBD1 (6 bases). Deletions cut 6 bases from V and 5 bases from J, with 13 bases between. The V gene's germline CDR1 is SQVTM and CDR2 ANQGSEA. This CDR3 comprises 12 residues.

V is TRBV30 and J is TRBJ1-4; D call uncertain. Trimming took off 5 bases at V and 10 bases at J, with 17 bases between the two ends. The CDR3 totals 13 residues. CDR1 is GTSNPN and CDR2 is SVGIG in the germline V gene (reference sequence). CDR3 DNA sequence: TGTGCCTGGCGGCGGGCTGTGTCGGTAAAACTGTTTTTT. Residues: CAWRRAVSVKLFF.

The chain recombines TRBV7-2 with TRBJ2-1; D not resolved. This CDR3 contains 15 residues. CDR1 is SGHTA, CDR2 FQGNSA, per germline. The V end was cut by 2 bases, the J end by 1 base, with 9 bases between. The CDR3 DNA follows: TGTGCCAGCAGCTTATTTGGGGATTCCTACAATGAGCAGTTCTTC. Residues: CASSLFGDSYNEQFF.